Listed below are T cell receptor beta chains from one sample, sequenced in a study of shared clonotypes between healthy human individuals. Sequencing was performed with immunoSEQ multiplex PCR; in TCRdb, only in-frame clones are kept and a portion is missing. The table records about 2.2 million clones, about 93% of them present only once. The sequencing input was naive CD8+ T cells from PBMCs. These receptors originate from a man between 18 and 29 years old in good health. Some clones in this sample may be carry-over from other donors' samples. Both conserved end residues are part of each CDR3. Each record gives: V gene, D gene, J gene, clone size, CDR3 protein, CDR3 DNA. D genes are given only for firm matches. Expanded clones are given a class, and other clones once, few, many or no size at all.

TRBV6-5	NA	TRBJ2-7	NA	CASSYAEMGIYEQYF	TGTGCCAGCAGTTACGCTGAAATGGGTATCTACGAGCAGTACTTC
TRBV5-6	NA	TRBJ1-2	NA	CASSLYQHAANYGYTF	TGTGCCAGCAGCTTGTATCAGCATGCCGCTAACTATGGCTACACCTTC
TRBV6-1	NA	TRBJ1-5	NA	CASSEAILQPQHF	TGTGCCAGCAGTGAAGCGATACTTCAGCCCCAGCATTTT
TRBV5-6	NA	TRBJ2-1	once	CASSLWAVAYNEQFF	TGTGCCAGCAGCTTGTGGGCGGTAGCTTACAATGAGCAGTTCTTC
TRBV11-2	NA	TRBJ1-2	once	CASSLGLNYGYTF	TGTGCCAGCAGCTTAGGTTTGAACTATGGCTACACCTTC
TRBV27	TRBD2	TRBJ2-7	NA	CASSLVSSGLYEQYF	TGTGCCAGCAGTTTAGTGTCTAGCGGTCTCTACGAGCAGTACTTC
TRBV7-6	TRBD1	TRBJ1-5	NA	CASSPGQGGGPQHF	TGTGCCAGCAGCCCGGGACAGGGAGGTGGGCCCCAGCATTTT
TRBV11-2	NA	TRBJ2-5	NA	CASSKGLLLLQETQYF	TGTGCCAGCAGCAAGGGACTGCTCCTCCTCCAAGAGACCCAGTACTTC
TRBV5-3	NA	TRBJ2-2	NA	CARSFESVGQGTGELFF	TGTGCCAGAAGCTTTGAGTCTGTGGGCCAGGGAACCGGGGAGCTGTTTTTT
TRBV9	TRBD1	TRBJ2-7	NA	CASSAGTGVINEQYF	TGTGCCAGCAGTGCCGGGACAGGGGTTATCAACGAGCAGTACTTC
TRBV7-9	NA	TRBJ1-5	few	CASSLAGAGNQPQHF	TGTGCCAGCAGCTTAGCCGGGGCTGGCAATCAGCCCCAGCATTTT
TRBV9	NA	TRBJ2-1	NA	CASSLGGNNNEQFF	TGTGCCAGCAGCTTAGGGGGAAATAACAATGAGCAGTTCTTC
TRBV19	NA	TRBJ1-5	once	CATQTGQWGQPQHF	TGTGCCACCCAAACTGGACAATGGGGGCAGCCCCAGCATTTT
TRBV5-1	TRBD2	TRBJ2-7	NA	CASSPGLAGGEQYF	TGCGCCAGCAGCCCGGGACTAGCGGGAGGCGAGCAGTACTTC
TRBV7-6	TRBD2	TRBJ2-3	NA	CASSPLPGLAGARADTQYF	TGTGCCAGCAGCCCCCTTCCGGGACTAGCGGGAGCGAGGGCAGATACGCAGTATTTT
TRBV9	TRBD1	TRBJ1-2	NA	CASSNRDRGLGGYTF	TGTGCCAGCAGCAACCGGGACAGGGGGCTTGGGGGCTACACCTTC
TRBV13	TRBD2	TRBJ2-1	NA	CASSLGGASGRPTDEQFF	TGTGCCAGCAGCTTAGGGGGGGCTAGCGGGAGACCGACGGATGAGCAGTTCTTC
TRBV7-9	NA	TRBJ2-7	NA	CASRDEYEQYF	TGTGCCAGCAGGGATGAATACGAGCAGTACTTC
TRBV7-9	NA	TRBJ1-5	NA	CASSSKAGETGPNQPQHF	TGTGCCAGCAGCTCAAAGGCGGGGGAGACAGGCCCAAATCAGCCCCAGCATTTT
TRBV28	NA	TRBJ2-2	NA	CASRELFF	TGTGCCAGCAGGGAGCTGTTTTTT
TRBV11-2	TRBD2	TRBJ2-7	NA	CASSYPGLAGTYEQYF	TGTGCCAGCAGCTATCCAGGACTAGCGGGAACTTACGAGCAGTACTTC
TRBV2	TRBD1	TRBJ1-2	NA	CAILLPGQANWNYGYTF	TGTGCCATCCTTTTACCGGGACAGGCAAACTGGAACTATGGCTACACCTTC